A selection of T cell receptor beta chains follows, all from one sample in a study of shared clonotypes between healthy human individuals. The method was immunoSEQ multiplex PCR; TCRdb's version includes in-frame clones alone and lacks a portion of them. The data hold some 500,000 clones, with 70% to 80% observed a single time. Sequences were obtained from PBMCs. These receptors all come from a woman aged 40-49 years in good health. Some clones in this sample may be carry-over from other donors' samples. CDR3s leave out the opening cysteine and the closing phenylalanine or tryptophan. Each record gives: CDR3 protein, V gene, clone size, J gene. Size values are once, few and many counts, or a class for expanded clones, and some rows have none.

cdr3_aa: ASSQGPYEQY
v_call: TRBV7-8
clone_size: once
j_call: TRBJ2-7

cdr3_aa: ASSEHSPYNEQF
v_call: TRBV6-6
clone_size: -
j_call: TRBJ2-1

cdr3_aa: ASSLLGSGRGPYEQY
v_call: TRBV5-4
clone_size: -
j_call: TRBJ2-7

cdr3_aa: ATTPDLDNTEAF
v_call: TRBV2
clone_size: many
j_call: TRBJ1-1

cdr3_aa: ASSSPTVSGNTIY
v_call: TRBV27
clone_size: -
j_call: TRBJ1-3

cdr3_aa: ASSIRTGGPGELF
v_call: TRBV7-9
clone_size: -
j_call: TRBJ2-2

cdr3_aa: ASSARKVFEAYEQY
v_call: TRBV28
clone_size: -
j_call: TRBJ2-7

cdr3_aa: ASSYRVPLAGAAKSYEQY
v_call: TRBV27
clone_size: -
j_call: -

cdr3_aa: ASSSGSSYEQY
v_call: TRBV19
clone_size: -
j_call: TRBJ2-7

cdr3_aa: ASSAGGADTQY
v_call: TRBV25-1
clone_size: few
j_call: TRBJ2-3

cdr3_aa: ASSFNEGQPQH
v_call: TRBV11-2
clone_size: -
j_call: TRBJ1-5

cdr3_aa: ASSLESSGHNEQF
v_call: TRBV5-1
clone_size: -
j_call: TRBJ2-1

cdr3_aa: ASSFWDPATDTQY
v_call: TRBV7-2
clone_size: -
j_call: TRBJ2-3

cdr3_aa: ASSWVTSGNLGQY
v_call: TRBV28
clone_size: -
j_call: TRBJ2-7

cdr3_aa: ASSQDWALGNEQF
v_call: TRBV4-2
clone_size: -
j_call: TRBJ2-1

cdr3_aa: ASFRGAASTDTQY
v_call: TRBV5-1
clone_size: many
j_call: TRBJ2-3

cdr3_aa: ASSLGFRGQGDEQY
v_call: TRBV5-1
clone_size: -
j_call: TRBJ2-7

cdr3_aa: ASSSLTGGIGQPQH
v_call: TRBV6-5
clone_size: -
j_call: TRBJ1-5

cdr3_aa: ASSIQLAGVGTETQY
v_call: TRBV19
clone_size: -
j_call: TRBJ2-5

cdr3_aa: ATSRGTSGLTGELF
v_call: TRBV15
clone_size: -
j_call: TRBJ2-2

cdr3_aa: ASNSRDRETDTQY
v_call: TRBV6-4
clone_size: few
j_call: TRBJ2-3

cdr3_aa: ASAPAASGRGGYEQY
v_call: TRBV5-1
clone_size: -
j_call: TRBJ2-7

cdr3_aa: ASSLVARAYNEQF
v_call: TRBV27
clone_size: -
j_call: TRBJ2-1

cdr3_aa: ASSQAGTGVGGTEAF
v_call: TRBV11-3
clone_size: -
j_call: TRBJ1-1

cdr3_aa: ASSFVAGGTHEQF
v_call: TRBV7-3
clone_size: -
j_call: TRBJ2-1

cdr3_aa: ASRRGVGITDTQY
v_call: TRBV28
clone_size: -
j_call: TRBJ2-3

cdr3_aa: ASSLQGAPTDTQY
v_call: TRBV5-1
clone_size: once
j_call: TRBJ2-3

cdr3_aa: ASSTGPNQPQH
v_call: TRBV5-1
clone_size: -
j_call: TRBJ1-5

cdr3_aa: ASSYSAGNFYEQY
v_call: TRBV11-2
clone_size: -
j_call: TRBJ2-7

cdr3_aa: ASSETSGSNEQF
v_call: TRBV2
clone_size: -
j_call: TRBJ2-1

cdr3_aa: ASSYGGQGAKTEAF
v_call: TRBV6-6
clone_size: -
j_call: TRBJ1-1

cdr3_aa: ASSTPPRDSRTDTQY
v_call: TRBV5-1
clone_size: -
j_call: TRBJ2-3

cdr3_aa: ASSATSWSTDTQY
v_call: TRBV27
clone_size: -
j_call: TRBJ2-3

cdr3_aa: ASSLGTSGRAYEQY
v_call: TRBV5-1
clone_size: -
j_call: TRBJ2-7

cdr3_aa: ASSLPQGALAEGEQF
v_call: TRBV7-2
clone_size: -
j_call: TRBJ2-1

cdr3_aa: ASSVGVDETQY
v_call: TRBV10-2
clone_size: -
j_call: TRBJ2-5

cdr3_aa: SVEGGYEQY
v_call: TRBV29-1
clone_size: -
j_call: TRBJ2-7

cdr3_aa: ASSLAGLGETQY
v_call: TRBV5-6
clone_size: -
j_call: TRBJ2-5

cdr3_aa: ASSEGGEQF
v_call: TRBV2
clone_size: -
j_call: TRBJ2-1

cdr3_aa: ASSQRPGELF
v_call: TRBV5-5
clone_size: -
j_call: TRBJ2-2

cdr3_aa: ASSEAGPT
v_call: TRBV2
clone_size: -
j_call: TRBJ1-4

cdr3_aa: ASSDSGSSYEQY
v_call: TRBV5-1
clone_size: -
j_call: TRBJ2-7

cdr3_aa: ASSLGLAGEQETQY
v_call: TRBV7-2
clone_size: -
j_call: TRBJ2-5

cdr3_aa: ASSLASGQETQY
v_call: TRBV11-3
clone_size: -
j_call: TRBJ2-5

cdr3_aa: ASSLNGLEGQPQH
v_call: TRBV7-8
clone_size: -
j_call: TRBJ1-5

cdr3_aa: ASARQGGSYEQY
v_call: TRBV11-1
clone_size: -
j_call: TRBJ2-7